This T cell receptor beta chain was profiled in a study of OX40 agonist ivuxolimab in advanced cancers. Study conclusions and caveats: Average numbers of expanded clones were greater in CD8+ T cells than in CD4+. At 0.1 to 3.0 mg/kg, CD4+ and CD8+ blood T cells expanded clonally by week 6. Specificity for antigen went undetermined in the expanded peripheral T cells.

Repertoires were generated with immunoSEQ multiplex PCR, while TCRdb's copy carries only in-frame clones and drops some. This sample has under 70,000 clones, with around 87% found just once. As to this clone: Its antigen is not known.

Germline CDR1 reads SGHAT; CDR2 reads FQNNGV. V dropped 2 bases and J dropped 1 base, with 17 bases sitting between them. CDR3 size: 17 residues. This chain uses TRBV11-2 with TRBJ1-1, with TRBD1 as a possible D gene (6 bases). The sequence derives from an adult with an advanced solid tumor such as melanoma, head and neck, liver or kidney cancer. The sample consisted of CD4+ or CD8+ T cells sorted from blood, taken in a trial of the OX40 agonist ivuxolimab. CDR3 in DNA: TGTGCCAGCAGCTTAATACTTGGACAGTCACCGAACACTGAAGCTTTCTTT. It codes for CASSLILGQSPNTEAFF. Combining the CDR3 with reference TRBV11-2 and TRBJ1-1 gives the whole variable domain EAGVAQSPRYKIIEKRQSVAFWCNPISGHATLYWYQQILGQGPKLLIQFQNNGVVDDSQLPKDRFSAERLKGVDSTLKIQPAKLEDSAVYLCASSLILGQSPNTEAFFGQGTRLTVV.